A single sample gave rise to the 4 T cell receptor beta chains below, sequenced in a study of cytomegalovirus exposure and HLA in healthy donors. The protocol was immunoSEQ multiplex PCR, while the TCRdb copy is restricted to in-frame clones and leaves out a portion. The sample includes under 200,000 clones, roughly nine tenths of them seen just once. The sample consisted of PBMCs. The receptor set was obtained from a woman aged 25-40 years in good health and CMV-seronegative.

The chain recombines TRBV2 with TRBJ2-5, with 13 bases lining up with TRBD2. V lost 8 bases to trimming and J lost 4 bases; unmatched junction nucleotides: 4. This CDR3 region has 14 residues. Germline V gene lookup returns CDR1 SNHLY and CDR2 FYNNEI. In DNA, the CDR3 is TGTGCCAGCGGACTAGCGGGGGTTCGAGAGACCCAGTACTTC. Its protein product is CASGLAGVRETQYF.

V usage is TRBV4-3 and J usage is TRBJ1-2, with TRBD1 matching 9 bases. Germline V lookup: CDR1 LGHNA, CDR2 YSLEER. The CDR3 covers 15 residues. Germline trimming cut 1 base from V and 6 bases from J; bases unmatched to any gene: 6. The CDR3 DNA reads as TGCGCCAGCAGCCAAGTTACCGGGACAGGGCATGGCTACACCTTC. It yields the protein CASSQVTGTGHGYTF.

The chain couples TRBV4-3 to TRBJ2-1; tentatively, D is TRBD2 (6 bases). Germline V gene data show CDR1 as LGHNA and CDR2 as YSLEER. The CDR3 sequence is 15 residues long. Trimming took off 1 base at V and 4 bases at J, with 11 bases between the two ends. The CDR3: CASSQVTGVYNEQFF. The CDR3 DNA reads TGCGCCAGCAGCCAAGTTACGGGGGTTTACAATGAGCAGTTCTTC.

This rearrangement joins TRBV25-1 to TRBJ1-1; D not certain. This CDR3 has 15 amino acids. V lost 7 bases, J lost 0 bases, and 15 bases lay in between. Germline lookup yields CDR1 MGHDK and CDR2 SYGVNS. This chain's CDR3 is CASTPQEVMNTEAFF. In DNA form, the CDR3 reads TGTGCCAGCACCCCGCAGGAAGTTATGAACACTGAAGCTTTCTTT. Combining the CDR3 with reference TRBV25-1 and TRBJ1-1 gives the whole variable domain EADIYQTPRYLVIGTGKKITLECSQTMGHDKMYWYQQDPGMELHLIHYSYGVNSTEKGDLSSESTVSRIRTEHFPLTLESARPSHTSQYLCASTPQEVMNTEAFFGQGTRLTVV.